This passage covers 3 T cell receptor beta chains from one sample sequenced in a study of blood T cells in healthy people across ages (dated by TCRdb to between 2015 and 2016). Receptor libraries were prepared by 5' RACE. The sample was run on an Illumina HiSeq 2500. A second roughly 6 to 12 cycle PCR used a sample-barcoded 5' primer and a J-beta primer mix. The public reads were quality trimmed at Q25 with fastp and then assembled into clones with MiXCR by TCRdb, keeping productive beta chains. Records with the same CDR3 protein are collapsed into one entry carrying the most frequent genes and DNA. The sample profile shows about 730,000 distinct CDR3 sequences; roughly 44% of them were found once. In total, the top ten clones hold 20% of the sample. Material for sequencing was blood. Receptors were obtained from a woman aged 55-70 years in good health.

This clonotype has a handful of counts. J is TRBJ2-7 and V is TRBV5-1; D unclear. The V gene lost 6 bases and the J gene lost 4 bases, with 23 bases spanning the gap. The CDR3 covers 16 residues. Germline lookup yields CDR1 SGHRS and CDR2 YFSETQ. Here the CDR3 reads CASTRTPDTLVYEQYF. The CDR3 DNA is TGCGCCAGCACCCGAACCCCCGACACCTTGGTGTACGAGCAGTACTTC.

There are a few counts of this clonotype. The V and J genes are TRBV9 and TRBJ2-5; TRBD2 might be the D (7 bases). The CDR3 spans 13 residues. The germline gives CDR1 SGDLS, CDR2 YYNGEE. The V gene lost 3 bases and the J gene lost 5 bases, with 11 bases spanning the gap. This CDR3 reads CASSGTRGETQYF. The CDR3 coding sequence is TGTGCCAGCAGCGGGACTAGGGGGGAGACCCAGTACTTC.

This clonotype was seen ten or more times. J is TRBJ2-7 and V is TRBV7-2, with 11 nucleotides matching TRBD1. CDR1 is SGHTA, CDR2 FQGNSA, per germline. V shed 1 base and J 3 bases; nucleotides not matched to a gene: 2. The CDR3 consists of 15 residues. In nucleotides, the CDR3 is TGTGCCAGCAGCTTAGGGGGGACAGGGGGCTACGAGCAGTACTTC. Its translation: CASSLGGTGGYEQYF.